The T cell receptor beta chain under discussion was sequenced for a study of cytomegalovirus exposure and HLA in healthy donors. Primers: 60 Vbeta forward and 13 Jbeta reverse. Repertoires were generated with immunoSEQ multiplex PCR, while TCRdb's copy carries only in-frame clones and drops some. The repertoire holds fewer than 150,000 clones, under 80% seen once, with 11% in the top ten. A remark on this clone: Its antigen is undetermined.

This CDR3 has 18 residues. V lost 3 bases and J 1 base, leaving 21 bases between the germline ends. The V gene's germline CDR1 is KGHSH and CDR2 LQKENI. The study, taken as a whole, reports: It was shown in a later analysis that HLA-associated TCR beta chains were more clonally expanded than other, equally common chains. With further analysis later on, most CMV-associated TCR beta chains appeared HLA-restricted. The only immune exposure information that was available was CMV serostatus. Indistinguishable V segments, including TRBV6-2 and TRBV6-3, were excluded.

V and J are TRBV18 and TRBJ1-1; D perhaps matches TRBD1 (5 bases). The sequence derives from a woman aged 50 to 65 in good health and CMV-seropositive. Sequenced input: PBMCs. In DNA, the CDR3 is TGTGCCAGCTCACCGTCGCTAGGGGAGGAGGGAACGAACACTGAAGCTTTCTTT. Translating gives CASSPSLGEEGTNTEAFF.